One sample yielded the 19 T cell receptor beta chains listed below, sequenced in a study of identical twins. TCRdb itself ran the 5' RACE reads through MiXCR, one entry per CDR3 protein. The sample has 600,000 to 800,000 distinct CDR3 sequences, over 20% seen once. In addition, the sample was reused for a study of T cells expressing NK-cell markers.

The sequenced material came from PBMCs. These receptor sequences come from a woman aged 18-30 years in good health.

Here the CDR3 reads CASSVDRALLHEQYF. Written as DNA, the CDR3 is TGTGCCAGCAGCGTAGATAGGGCCCTACTTCACGAGCAGTACTTC. The chain combines TRBV7-9 with TRBJ2-7; D gene unclear. Deletions cut 5 bases from V and 5 bases from J, with 19 bases between. The CDR3 runs to 15 residues. From germline, CDR1 is SEHNR and CDR2 FQNEAQ (reference sequence).

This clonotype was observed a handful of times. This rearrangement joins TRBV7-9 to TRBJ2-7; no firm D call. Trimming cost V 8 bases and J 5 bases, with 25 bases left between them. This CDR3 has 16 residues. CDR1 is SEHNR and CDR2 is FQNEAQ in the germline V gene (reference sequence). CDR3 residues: CASSGSSTAIGHEQYF. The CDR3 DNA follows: TGTGCCAGCTCGGGTTCGTCCACAGCCATAGGCCACGAGCAGTACTTC.

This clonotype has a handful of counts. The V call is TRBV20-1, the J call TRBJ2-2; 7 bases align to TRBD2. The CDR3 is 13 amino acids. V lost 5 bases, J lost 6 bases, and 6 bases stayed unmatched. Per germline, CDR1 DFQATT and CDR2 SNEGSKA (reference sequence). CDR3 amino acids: CSAFGGSAGELFF. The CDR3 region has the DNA TGCAGTGCTTTCGGCGGGAGTGCCGGGGAGCTGTTTTTT.

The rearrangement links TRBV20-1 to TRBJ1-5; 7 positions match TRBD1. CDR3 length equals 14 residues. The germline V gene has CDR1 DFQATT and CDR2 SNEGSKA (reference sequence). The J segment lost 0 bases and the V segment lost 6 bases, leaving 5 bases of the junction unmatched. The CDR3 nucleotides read TGCAGTGCAGTACAGGGGAGTAGCAATCAGCCCCAGCATTTT. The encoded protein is CSAVQGSSNQPQHF.

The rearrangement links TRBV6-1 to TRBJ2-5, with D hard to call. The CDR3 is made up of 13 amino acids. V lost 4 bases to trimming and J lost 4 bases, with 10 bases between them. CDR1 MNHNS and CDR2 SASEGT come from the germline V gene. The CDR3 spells CASSARSPETQYF. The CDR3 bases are TGTGCCAGCAGTGCGCGGTCCCCAGAGACCCAGTACTTC.

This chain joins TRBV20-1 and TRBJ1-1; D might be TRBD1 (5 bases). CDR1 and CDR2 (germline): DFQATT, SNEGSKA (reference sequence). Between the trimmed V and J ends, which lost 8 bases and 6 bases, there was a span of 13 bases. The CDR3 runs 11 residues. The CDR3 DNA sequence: TGCAGTTCAAACAGGTTCGCTGAAGCTTTCTTT. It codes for CSSNRFAEAFF.

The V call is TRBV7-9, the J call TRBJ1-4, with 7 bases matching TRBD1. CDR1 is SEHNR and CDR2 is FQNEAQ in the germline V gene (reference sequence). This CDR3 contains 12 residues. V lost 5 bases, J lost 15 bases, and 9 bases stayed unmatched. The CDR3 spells CASSLFGTEVFF. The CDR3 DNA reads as TGTGCCAGCAGCCTATTTGGGACAGAAGTGTTTTTT.

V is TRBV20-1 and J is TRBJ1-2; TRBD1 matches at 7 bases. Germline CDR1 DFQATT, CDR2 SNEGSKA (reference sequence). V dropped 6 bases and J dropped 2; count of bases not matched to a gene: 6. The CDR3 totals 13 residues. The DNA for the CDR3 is TGCAGTGCAGTCCCGGACAGGAACTATGGCTACACCTTC. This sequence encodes CSAVPDRNYGYTF.

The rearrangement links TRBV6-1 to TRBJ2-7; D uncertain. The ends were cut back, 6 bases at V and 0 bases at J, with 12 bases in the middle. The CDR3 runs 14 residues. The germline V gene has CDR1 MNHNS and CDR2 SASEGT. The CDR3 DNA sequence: TGTGCCAGCAGCCACCAAAGAAGCTCCTACGAGCAGTACTTC. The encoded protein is CASSHQRSSYEQYF.

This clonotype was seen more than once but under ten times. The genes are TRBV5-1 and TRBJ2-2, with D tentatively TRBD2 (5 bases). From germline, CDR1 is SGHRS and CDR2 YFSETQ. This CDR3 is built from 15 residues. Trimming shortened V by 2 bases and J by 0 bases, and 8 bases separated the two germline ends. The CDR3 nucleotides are TGCGCCAGCAGCTTACCCGGGGCGAACACCGGGGAGCTGTTTTTT. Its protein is CASSLPGANTGELFF.

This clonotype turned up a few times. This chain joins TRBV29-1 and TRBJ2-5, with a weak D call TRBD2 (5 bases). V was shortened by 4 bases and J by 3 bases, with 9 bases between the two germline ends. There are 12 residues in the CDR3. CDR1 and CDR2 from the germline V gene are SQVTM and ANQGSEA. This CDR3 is CSVVVGEETQYF. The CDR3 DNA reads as TGCAGCGTTGTCGTCGGGGAAGAGACCCAGTACTTC.

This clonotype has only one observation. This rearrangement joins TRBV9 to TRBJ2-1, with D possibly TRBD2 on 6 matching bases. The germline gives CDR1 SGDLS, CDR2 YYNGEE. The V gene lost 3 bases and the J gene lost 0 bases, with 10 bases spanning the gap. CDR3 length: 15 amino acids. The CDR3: CASSGAGSSYNEQFF. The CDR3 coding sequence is TGTGCCAGCAGCGGGGCGGGGAGCTCCTACAATGAGCAGTTCTTC. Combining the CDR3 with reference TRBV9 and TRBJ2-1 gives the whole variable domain DSGVTQTPKHLITATGQRVTLRCSPRSGDLSVYWYQQSLDQGLQFLIQYYNGEERAKGNILERFSAQQFPDLHSELNLSSLELGDSALYFCASSGAGSSYNEQFFGPGTRLTVL.

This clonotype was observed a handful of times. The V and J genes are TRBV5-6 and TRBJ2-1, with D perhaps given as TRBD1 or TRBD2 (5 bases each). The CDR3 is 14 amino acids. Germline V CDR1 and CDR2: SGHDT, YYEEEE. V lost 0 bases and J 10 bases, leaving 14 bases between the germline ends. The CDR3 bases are TGTGCCAGCAGCTTGGGAACTAGGGGCCGAGAGCAGTTCTTC. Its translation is CASSLGTRGREQFF.

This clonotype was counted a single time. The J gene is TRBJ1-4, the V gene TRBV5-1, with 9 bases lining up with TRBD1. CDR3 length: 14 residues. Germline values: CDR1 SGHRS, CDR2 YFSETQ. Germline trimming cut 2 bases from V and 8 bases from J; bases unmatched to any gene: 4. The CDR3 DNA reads TGCGCCAGCAGCTTTCCGGGACAGGGCGAAAAACTGTTTTTT. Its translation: CASSFPGQGEKLFF. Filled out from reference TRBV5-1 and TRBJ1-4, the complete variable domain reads KAGVTQTPRYLIKTRGQQVTLSCSPISGHRSVSWYQQTPGQGLQFLFEYFSETQRNKGNFPGRFSGRQFSNSRSEMNVSTLELGDSALYLCASSFPGQGEKLFFGSGTQLSVL.

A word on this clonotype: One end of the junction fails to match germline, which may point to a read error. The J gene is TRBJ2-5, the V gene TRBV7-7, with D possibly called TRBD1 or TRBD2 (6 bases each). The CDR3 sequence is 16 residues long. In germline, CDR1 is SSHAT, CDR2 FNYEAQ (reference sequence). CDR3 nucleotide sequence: TGTGCTAGCAGCTTAGTGGGGGGCGCCTCTCAAGAGACCCAGTACTTC. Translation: CASSLVGGASQETQYF.

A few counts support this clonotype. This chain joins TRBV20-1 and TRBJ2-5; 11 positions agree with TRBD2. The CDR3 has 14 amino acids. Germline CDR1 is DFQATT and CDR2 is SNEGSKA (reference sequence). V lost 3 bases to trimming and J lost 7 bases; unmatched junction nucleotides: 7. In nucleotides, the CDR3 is TGCAGTGCTAGGGAGGGACTAGCGGTCGGGACCCAGTACTTC. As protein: CSAREGLAVGTQYF.

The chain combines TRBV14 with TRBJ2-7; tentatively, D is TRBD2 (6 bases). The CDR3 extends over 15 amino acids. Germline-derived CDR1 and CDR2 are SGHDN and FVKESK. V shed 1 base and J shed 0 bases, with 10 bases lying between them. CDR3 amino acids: CASSQAFGSSYEQYF. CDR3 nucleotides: TGTGCCAGCAGCCAAGCCTTCGGGAGCTCCTACGAGCAGTACTTC.

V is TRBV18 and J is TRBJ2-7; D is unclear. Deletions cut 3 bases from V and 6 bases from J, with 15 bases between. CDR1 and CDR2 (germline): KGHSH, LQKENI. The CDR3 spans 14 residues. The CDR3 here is CASSPSPRPTEQYF. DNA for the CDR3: TGTGCCAGCTCACCGAGTCCCAGACCAACCGAGCAGTACTTC.

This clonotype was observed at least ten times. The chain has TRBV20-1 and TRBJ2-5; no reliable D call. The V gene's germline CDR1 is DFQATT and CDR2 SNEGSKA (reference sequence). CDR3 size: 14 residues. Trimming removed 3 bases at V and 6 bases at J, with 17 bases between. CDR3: CSASPESGRKTQYF. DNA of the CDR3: TGCAGTGCTAGTCCTGAGTCCGGTAGGAAGACCCAGTACTTC.